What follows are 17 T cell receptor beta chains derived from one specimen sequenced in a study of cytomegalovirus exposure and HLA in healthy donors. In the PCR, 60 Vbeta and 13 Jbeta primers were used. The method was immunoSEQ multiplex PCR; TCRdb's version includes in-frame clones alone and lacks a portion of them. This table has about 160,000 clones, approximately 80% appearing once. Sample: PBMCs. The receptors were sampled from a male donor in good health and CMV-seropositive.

The CDR3 protein is CASSLVGVTAGEAFF. The CDR3 DNA reads as TGTGCCAGCAGCTTAGTCGGGGTAACGGCAGGTGAAGCTTTCTTT. The chain is built from TRBV7-2 and TRBJ1-1, with D uncertain. Germline CDR1 reads SGHTA; CDR2 reads FQGNSA. The CDR3 runs to 15 residues. Trimming left V 1 base short and J 7 bases short, with 16 bases between. The full variable domain, in which reference TRBV7-2 and TRBJ1-1 provide the parts outside the CDR3, is GAGVSQSPSNKVTEKGKDVELRCDPISGHTALYWYRQSLGQGLEFLIYFQGNSAPDKSGLPSDRFSAERTGGSVSTLTIQRTQQEDSAVYLCASSLVGVTAGEAFFGQGTRLTVV.

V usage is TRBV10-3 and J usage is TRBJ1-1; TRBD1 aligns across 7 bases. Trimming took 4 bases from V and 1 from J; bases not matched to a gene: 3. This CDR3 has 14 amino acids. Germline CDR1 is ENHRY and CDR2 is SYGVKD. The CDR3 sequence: CAISAGQKNTEAFF. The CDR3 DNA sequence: TGTGCCATCAGTGCGGGACAGAAGAACACTGAAGCTTTCTTT.

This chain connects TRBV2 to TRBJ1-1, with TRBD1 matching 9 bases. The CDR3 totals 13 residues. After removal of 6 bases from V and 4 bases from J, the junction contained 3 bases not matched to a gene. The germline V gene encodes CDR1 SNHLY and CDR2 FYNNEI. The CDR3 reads CASSSDRGTEAFF. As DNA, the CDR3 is TGTGCCAGCAGCTCGGACAGGGGCACTGAAGCTTTCTTT.

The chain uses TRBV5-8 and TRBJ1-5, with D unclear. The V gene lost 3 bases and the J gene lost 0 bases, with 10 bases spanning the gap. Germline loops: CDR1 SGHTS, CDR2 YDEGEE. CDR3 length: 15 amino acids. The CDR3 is CASSSYRASNQPQHF. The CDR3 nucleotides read TGTGCCAGCAGCTCCTACAGAGCTAGCAATCAGCCCCAGCATTTT.

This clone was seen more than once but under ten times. The CDR3 nucleotides read TGTGCCTGGAAGGGACTTAGGAGCCATGAGCAGTTCTTC. This codes for CAWKGLRSHEQFF. This chain connects TRBV30 to TRBJ2-1; D may be TRBD2 (6 bases). The V end lost 4 bases, the J end lost 8 bases, and 15 bases lay between the germline ends. CDR3 size: 13 residues. Germline V lookup: CDR1 GTSNPN, CDR2 SVGIG (reference sequence).

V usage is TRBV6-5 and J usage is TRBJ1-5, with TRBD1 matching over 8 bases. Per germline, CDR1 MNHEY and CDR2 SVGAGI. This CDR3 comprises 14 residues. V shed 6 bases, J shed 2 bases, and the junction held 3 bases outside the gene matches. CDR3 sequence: CASSRGQGNQPQHF. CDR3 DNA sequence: TGTGCCAGCAGCAGGGGACAGGGCAATCAGCCCCAGCATTTT.

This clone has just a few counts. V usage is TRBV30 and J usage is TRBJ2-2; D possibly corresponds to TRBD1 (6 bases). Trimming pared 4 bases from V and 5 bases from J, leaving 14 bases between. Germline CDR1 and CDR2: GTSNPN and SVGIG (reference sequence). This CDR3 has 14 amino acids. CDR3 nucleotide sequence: TGTGCCTGGACACGGCAGGGGACGACCGGGGAGCTGTTTTTT. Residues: CAWTRQGTTGELFF.

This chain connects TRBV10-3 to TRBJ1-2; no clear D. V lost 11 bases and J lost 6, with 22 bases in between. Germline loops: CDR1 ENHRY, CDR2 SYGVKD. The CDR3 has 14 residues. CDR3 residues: CAARFRELADGYTF. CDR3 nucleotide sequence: TGTGCCGCCCGCTTCCGGGAGTTGGCTGATGGCTACACCTTC.

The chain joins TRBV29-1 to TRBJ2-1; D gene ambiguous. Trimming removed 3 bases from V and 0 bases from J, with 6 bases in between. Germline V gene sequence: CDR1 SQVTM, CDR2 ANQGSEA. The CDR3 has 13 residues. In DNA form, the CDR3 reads TGCAGCGTTGATTGGAGCTCCTACAATGAGCAGTTCTTC. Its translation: CSVDWSSYNEQFF.

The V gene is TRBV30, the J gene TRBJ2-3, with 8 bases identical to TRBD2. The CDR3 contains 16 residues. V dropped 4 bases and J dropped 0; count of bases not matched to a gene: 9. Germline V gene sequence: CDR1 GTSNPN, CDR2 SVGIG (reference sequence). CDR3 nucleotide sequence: TGTGCCTGGATGGCGGGACTAGAGACTAGCACAGATACGCAGTATTTT. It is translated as CAWMAGLETSTDTQYF.

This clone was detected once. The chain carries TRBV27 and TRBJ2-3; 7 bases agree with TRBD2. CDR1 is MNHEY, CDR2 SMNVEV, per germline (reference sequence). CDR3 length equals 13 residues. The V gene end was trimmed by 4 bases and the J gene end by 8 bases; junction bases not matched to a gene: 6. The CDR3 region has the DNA TGTGCCAGCAGTTCACAATCGGGGGGTACGCAGTATTTT. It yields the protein CASSSQSGGTQYF.

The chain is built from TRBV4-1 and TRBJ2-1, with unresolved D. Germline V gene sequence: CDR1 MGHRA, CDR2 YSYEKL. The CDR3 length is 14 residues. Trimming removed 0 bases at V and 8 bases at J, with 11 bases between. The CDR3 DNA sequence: TGCGCCAGCAGCCAAGAAGCCCACACAGATGAGCAGTTCTTC. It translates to CASSQEAHTDEQFF.

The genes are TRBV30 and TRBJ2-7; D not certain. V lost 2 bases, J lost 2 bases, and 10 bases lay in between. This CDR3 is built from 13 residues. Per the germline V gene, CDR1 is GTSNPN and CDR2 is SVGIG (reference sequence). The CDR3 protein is CAWSLGVAYEQYF. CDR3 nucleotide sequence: TGTGCCTGGAGTTTGGGCGTAGCCTACGAGCAGTACTTC.

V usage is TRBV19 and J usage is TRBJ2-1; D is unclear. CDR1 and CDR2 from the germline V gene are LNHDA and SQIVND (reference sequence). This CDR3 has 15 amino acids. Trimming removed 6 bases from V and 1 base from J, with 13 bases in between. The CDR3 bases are TGTGCCAGTAGCGACGGGTTTGGTTCCTACAATGAGCAGTTCTTC. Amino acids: CASSDGFGSYNEQFF.

DNA for the CDR3: TGTGCCAGCCACGGGGGGTCTCCTAATGAAAAACTGTTTTTT. Translation: CASHGGSPNEKLFF. The chain employs TRBV27 and TRBJ1-4, with D possibly TRBD1 on 5 matching bases. Deletions cut 8 bases from V and 3 bases from J, with 13 bases between. CDR1 MNHEY and CDR2 SMNVEV come from the germline V gene (reference sequence). This CDR3 spans 14 amino acids.

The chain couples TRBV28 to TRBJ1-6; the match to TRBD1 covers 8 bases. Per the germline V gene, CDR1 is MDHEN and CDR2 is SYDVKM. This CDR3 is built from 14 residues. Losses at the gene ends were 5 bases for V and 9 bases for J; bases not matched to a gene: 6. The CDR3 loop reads CASSLDRVSSPLHF. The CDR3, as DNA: TGTGCCAGCAGTCTGGACAGGGTGAGTTCACCCCTCCACTTT.

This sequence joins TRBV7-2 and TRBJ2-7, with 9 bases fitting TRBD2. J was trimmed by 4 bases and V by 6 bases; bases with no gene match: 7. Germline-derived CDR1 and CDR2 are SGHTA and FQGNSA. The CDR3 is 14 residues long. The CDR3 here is CASSKREELYEQYF. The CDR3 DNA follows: TGTGCCAGCAGTAAGCGGGAGGAGCTATACGAGCAGTACTTC. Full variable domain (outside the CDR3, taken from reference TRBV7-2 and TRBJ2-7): GAGVSQSPSNKVTEKGKDVELRCDPISGHTALYWYRQSLGQGLEFLIYFQGNSAPDKSGLPSDRFSAERTGGSVSTLTIQRTQQEDSAVYLCASSKREELYEQYFGPGTRLTVT.